This T cell receptor (beta chain) came from a study of monozygotic twins with inflammatory bowel disease. Germline loops: CDR1 SGHRS, CDR2 YFSETQ. The CDR3 extends over 15 amino acids. TCRdb reprocessed the 5' RACE reads and reports one entry per CDR3 protein, with no DNA. The sample holds about 150,000 distinct CDR3 sequences. Material for sequencing was blood. The V call is TRBV5-1, the J call TRBJ2-1; TCRdb's D call, TRBD1, is unchecked because there is no DNA. This clonotype originated in a human donor with ulcerative colitis or Crohn's disease, or a healthy co-twin of an affected twin (not recorded which). CDR3 sequence reads: CASSTKSQGYDEQFF. Based on the CDR3 plus reference TRBV5-1 and TRBJ2-1, the full variable domain is KAGVTQTPRYLIKTRGQQVTLSCSPISGHRSVSWYQQTPGQGLQFLFEYFSETQRNKGNFPGRFSGRQFSNSRSEMNVSTLELGDSALYLCASSTKSQGYDEQFFGPGTRLTVL.